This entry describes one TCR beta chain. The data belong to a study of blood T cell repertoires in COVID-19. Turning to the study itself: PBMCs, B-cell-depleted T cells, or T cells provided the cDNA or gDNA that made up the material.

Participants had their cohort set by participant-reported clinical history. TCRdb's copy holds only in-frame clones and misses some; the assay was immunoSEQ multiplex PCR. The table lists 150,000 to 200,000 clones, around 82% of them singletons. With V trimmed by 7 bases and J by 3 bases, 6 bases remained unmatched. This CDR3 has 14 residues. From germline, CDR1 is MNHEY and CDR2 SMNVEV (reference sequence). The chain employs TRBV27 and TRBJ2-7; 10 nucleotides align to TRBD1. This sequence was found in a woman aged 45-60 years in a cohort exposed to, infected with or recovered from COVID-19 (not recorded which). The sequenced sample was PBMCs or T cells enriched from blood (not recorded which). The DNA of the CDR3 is TGTGCCAGCATGGGACAGGGGAATTACTACGAGCAGTACTTC. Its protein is CASMGQGNYYEQYF.